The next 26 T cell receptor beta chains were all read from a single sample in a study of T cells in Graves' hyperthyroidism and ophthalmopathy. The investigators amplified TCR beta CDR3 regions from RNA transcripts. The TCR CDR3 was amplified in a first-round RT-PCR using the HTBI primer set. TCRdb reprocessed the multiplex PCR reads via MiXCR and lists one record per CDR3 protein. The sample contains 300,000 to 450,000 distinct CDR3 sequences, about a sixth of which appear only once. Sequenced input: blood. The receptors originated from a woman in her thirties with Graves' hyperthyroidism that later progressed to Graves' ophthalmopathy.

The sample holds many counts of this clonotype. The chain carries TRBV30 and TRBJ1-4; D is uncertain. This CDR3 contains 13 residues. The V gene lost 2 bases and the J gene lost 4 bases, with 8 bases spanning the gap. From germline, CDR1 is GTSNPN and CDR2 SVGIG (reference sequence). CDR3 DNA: TGTGCCTGGAGTTCGGGGATTAATGAAAAACTGTTTTTT. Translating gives CAWSSGINEKLFF.

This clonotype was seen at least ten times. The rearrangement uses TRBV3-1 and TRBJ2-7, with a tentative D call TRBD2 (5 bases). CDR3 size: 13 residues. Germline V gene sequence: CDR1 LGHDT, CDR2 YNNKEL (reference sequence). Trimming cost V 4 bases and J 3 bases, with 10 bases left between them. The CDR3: CASSRLQSYEQYF. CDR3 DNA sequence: TGTGCCAGCAGCCGACTACAGAGCTACGAGCAGTACTTC.

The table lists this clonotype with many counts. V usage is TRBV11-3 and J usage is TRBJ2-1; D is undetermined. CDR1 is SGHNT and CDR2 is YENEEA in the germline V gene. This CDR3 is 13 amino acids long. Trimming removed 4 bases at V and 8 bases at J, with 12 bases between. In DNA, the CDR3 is TGTGCCAGCAGCTCCTCATCGATCCATGAGCAGTTCTTC. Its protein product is CASSSSSIHEQFF.

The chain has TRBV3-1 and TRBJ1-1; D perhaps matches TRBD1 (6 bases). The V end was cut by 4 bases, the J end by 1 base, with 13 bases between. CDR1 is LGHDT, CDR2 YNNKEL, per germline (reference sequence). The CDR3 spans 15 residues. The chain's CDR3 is CASSPEDRSNTEAFF. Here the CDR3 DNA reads TGTGCCAGCAGCCCCGAAGACAGGTCGAACACTGAAGCTTTCTTT.

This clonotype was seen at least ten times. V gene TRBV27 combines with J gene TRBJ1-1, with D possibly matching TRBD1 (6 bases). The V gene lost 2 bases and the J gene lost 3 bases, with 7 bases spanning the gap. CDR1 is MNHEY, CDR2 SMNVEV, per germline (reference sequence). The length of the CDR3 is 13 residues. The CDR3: CASSLQGHTEAFF. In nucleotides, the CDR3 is TGTGCCAGCAGTTTACAGGGGCACACTGAAGCTTTCTTT.

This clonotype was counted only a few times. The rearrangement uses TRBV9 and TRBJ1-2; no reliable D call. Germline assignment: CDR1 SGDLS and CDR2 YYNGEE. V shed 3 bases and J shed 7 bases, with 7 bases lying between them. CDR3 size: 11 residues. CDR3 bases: TGTGCCAGCAGCGAGGGCATTGGCTACACCTTC. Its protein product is CASSEGIGYTF.

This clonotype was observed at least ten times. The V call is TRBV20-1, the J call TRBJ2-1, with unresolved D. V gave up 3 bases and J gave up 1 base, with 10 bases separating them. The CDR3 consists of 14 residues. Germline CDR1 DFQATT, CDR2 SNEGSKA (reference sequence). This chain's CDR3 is CSASRDRSYNEQFF. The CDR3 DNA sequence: TGCAGTGCTAGTAGGGATAGGTCCTACAATGAGCAGTTCTTC.

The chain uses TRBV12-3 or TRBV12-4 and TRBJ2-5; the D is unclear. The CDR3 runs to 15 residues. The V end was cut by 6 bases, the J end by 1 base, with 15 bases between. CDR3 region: CASSPGGRSQETQYF. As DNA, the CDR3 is TGTGCCAGCAGCCCGGGCGGACGGAGCCAAGAGACCCAGTACTTC.

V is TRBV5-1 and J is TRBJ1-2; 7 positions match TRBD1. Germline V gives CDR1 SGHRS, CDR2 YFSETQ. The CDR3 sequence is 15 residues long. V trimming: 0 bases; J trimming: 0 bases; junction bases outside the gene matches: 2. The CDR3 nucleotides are TGCGCCAGCAGCTTGGCCCAGGGGGCTAACTATGGCTACACCTTC. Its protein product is CASSLAQGANYGYTF.

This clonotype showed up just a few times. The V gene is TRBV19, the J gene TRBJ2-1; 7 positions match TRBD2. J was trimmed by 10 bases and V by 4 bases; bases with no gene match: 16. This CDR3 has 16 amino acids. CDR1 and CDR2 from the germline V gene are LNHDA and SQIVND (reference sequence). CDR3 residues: CASSTRTRRLLEEQFF. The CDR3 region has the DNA TGTGCCAGTAGTACCCGGACTAGGAGGTTATTAGAGGAGCAGTTCTTC.

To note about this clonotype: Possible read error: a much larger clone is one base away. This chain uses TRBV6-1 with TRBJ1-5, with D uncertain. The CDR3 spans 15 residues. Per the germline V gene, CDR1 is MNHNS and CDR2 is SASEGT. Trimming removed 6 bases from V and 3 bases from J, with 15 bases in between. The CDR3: CASSPSRNINQPQHF. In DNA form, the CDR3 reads TGTGCCAGCAGCCCCTCACGGAATATCAATCAGCCCCAGCATTTT.

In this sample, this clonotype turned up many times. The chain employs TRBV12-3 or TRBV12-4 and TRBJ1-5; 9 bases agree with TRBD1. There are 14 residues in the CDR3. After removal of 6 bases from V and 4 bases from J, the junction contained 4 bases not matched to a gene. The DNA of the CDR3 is TGTGCCAGCAGCCAACAGGGGGCGAATCAGCCCCAGCATTTT. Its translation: CASSQQGANQPQHF.

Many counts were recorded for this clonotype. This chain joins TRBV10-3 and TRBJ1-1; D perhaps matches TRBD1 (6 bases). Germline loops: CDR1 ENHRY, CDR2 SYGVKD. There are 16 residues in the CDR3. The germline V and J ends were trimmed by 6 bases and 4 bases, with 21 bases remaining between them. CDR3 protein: CAIRNHLQGGRTEAFF. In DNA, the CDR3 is TGTGCCATCAGGAACCACTTACAGGGCGGTCGCACTGAAGCTTTCTTT.

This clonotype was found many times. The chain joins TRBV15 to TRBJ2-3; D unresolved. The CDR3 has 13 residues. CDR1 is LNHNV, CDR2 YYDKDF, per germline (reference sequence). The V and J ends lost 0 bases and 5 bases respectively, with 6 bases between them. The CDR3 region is CATSRDQRDTQYF. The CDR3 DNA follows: TGTGCCACCAGCAGAGATCAGAGAGATACGCAGTATTTT.

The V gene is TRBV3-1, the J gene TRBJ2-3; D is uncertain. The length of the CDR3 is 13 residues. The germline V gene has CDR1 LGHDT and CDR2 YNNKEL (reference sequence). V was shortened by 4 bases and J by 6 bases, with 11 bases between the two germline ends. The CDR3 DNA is TGTGCCAGCAGCCGTACCCCCCTGGATACGCAGTATTTT. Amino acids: CASSRTPLDTQYF.

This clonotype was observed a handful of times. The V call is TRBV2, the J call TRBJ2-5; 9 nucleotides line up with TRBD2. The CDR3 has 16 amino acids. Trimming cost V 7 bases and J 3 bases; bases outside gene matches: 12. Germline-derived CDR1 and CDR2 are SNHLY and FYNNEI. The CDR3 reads CASTRGSGGLEETQYF. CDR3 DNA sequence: TGTGCCAGCACCCGGGGTAGCGGGGGCCTAGAAGAGACCCAGTACTTC.

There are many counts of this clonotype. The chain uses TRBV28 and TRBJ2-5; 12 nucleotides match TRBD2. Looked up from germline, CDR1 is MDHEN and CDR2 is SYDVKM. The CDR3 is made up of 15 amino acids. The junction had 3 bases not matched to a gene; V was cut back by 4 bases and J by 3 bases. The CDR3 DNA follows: TGTGCCAGCAGTTGGGGACTAGCGGGCGAAGAGACCCAGTACTTC. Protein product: CASSWGLAGEETQYF.

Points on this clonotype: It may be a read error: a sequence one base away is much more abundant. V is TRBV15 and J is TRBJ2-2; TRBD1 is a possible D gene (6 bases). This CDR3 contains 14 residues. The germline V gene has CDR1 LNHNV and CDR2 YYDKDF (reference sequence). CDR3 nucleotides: TGTGCCGCCAGCAGAGATTTAGGGGGCGGGGAGCTGTTTTTT. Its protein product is CAASRDLGGGELFF.

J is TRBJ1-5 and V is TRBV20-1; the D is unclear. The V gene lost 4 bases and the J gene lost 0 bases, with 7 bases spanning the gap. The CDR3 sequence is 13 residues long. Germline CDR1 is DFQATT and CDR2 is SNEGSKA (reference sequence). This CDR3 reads CSATRVSNQPQHF. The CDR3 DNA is TGCAGTGCTACCCGGGTTAGCAATCAGCCCCAGCATTTT.

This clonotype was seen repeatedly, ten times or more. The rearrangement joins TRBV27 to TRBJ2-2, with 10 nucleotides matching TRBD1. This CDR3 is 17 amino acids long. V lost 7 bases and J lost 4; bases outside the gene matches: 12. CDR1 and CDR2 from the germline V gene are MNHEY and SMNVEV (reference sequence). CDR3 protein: CASTPGQGRSGTGELFF. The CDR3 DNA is TGTGCCAGCACTCCGGGACAGGGGCGGTCAGGCACCGGGGAGCTGTTTTTT.

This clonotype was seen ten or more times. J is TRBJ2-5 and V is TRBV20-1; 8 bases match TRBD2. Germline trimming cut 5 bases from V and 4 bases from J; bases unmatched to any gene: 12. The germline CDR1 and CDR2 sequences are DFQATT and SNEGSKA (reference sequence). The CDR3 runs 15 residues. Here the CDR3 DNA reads TGCAGTGCTGAAATTCCGGGACTAGTAGGAGAGACCCAGTACTTC. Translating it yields CSAEIPGLVGETQYF.

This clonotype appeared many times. The CDR3 here is CASSLSLYQETQYF. In nucleotides, the CDR3 is TGTGCCAGCAGTTTATCATTGTACCAAGAGACCCAGTACTTC. This chain connects TRBV28 to TRBJ2-5; D gene uncertain. There are 14 residues in the CDR3. CDR1 and CDR2 (germline): MDHEN, SYDVKM. The V gene lost 1 base and the J gene lost 0 bases, with 6 bases spanning the gap.

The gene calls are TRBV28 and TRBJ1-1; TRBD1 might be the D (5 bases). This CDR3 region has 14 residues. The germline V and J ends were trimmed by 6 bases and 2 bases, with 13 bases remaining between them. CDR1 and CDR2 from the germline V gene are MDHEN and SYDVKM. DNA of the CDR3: TGTGCCAGCAGGCTAAGGGGTTTAAACACTGAAGCTTTCTTT. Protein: CASRLRGLNTEAFF.

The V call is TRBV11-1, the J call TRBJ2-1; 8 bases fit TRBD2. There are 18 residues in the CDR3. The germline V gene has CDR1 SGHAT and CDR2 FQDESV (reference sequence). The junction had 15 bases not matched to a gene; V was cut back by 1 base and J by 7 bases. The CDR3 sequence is CASSLEGRASGLRNEQFF. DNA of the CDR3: TGTGCCAGCAGCTTAGAGGGTCGGGCTAGCGGGTTGAGGAATGAGCAGTTCTTC.

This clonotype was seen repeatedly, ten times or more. Here the CDR3 reads CASSLAVAGNSPLHF. CDR3 nucleotides: TGCGCCAGCAGCTTGGCCGTCGCGGGGAATTCACCCCTCCACTTT. This sequence joins TRBV5-1 and TRBJ1-6; unclear D gene. With 0 bases removed from V and 7 bases from J, the gap between germline ends came to 11 bases. This CDR3 contains 15 residues. Per the germline V gene, CDR1 is SGHRS and CDR2 is YFSETQ.

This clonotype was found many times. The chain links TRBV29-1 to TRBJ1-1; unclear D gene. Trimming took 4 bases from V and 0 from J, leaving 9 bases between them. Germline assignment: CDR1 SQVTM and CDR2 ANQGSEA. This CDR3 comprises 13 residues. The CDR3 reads CSVVVLMNTEAFF. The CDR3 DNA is TGCAGCGTTGTAGTACTCATGAACACTGAAGCTTTCTTT.